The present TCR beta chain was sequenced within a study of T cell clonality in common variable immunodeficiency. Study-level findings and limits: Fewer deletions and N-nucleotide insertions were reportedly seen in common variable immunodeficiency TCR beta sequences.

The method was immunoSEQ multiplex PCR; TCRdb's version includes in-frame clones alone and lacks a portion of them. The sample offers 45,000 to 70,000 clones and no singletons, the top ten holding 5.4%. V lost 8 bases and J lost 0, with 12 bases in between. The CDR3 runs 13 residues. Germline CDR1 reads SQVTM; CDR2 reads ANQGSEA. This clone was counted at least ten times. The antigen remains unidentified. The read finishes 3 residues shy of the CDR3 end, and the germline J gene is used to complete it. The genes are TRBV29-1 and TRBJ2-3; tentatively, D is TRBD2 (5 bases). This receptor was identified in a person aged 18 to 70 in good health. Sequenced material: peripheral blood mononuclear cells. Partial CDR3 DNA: TGCAGCTTGCGGGTTAGGAGCACAGATACG. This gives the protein CSLRVRSTDT. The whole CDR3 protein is CSLRVRSTDTQYF.